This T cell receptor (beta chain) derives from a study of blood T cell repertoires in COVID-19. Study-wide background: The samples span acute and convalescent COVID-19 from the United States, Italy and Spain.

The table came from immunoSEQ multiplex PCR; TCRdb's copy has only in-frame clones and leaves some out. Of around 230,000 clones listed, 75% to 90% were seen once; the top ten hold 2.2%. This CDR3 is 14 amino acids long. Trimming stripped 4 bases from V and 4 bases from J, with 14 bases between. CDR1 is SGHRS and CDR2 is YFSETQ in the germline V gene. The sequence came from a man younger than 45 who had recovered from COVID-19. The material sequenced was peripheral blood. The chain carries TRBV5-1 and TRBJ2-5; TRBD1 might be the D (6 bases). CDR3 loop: CASSALGQRETQYF. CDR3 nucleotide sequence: TGCGCCAGCAGCGCCCTAGGACAGAGAGAGACCCAGTACTTC.